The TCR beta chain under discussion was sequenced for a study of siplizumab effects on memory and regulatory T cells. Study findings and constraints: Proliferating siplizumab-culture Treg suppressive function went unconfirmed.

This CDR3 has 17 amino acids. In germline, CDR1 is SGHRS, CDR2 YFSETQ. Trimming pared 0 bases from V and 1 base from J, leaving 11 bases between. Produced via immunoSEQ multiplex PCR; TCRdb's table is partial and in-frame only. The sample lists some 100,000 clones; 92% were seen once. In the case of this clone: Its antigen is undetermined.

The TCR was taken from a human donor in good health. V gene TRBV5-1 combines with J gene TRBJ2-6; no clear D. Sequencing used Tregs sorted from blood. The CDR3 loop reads CASSLVDGWSGANVLTF. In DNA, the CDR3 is TGCGCCAGCAGCTTGGTCGACGGTTGGTCTGGGGCCAACGTCCTGACTTTC.